This T cell receptor (beta chain) appears in the sequencing data of a study of long-term antiretroviral therapy in people with HIV. On the study more broadly: Collection dates of the earliest samples fall about a decade before the 2015 immediate-ART recommendation.

The CDR3 totals 15 residues. The germline V gene encodes CDR1 MNHEY and CDR2 SMNVEV (reference sequence). The ends were cut back, 0 bases at V and 3 bases at J, with 12 bases in the middle. Details on this clone: What it recognizes is unknown.

Study-wide points: Before ART, certain clones expanded, and these dominated the repertoire at all time points. Diversity remained lower than transplant donor controls, even though it increased after ART. Repertoires from HIV showed CDR3 length ranges narrower than those of controls.

This was the immunoSEQ v3.0 assay at survey level. Sequencing used immunoSEQ multiplex PCR; TCRdb keeps in-frame clones, though not all of them. Found here are tens of thousands of clones, 75% to 95% of them singletons; the top ten hold 4.3%. This clonotype originated in a middle-aged woman with HIV. The sample was unsorted PBMCs, taken more than 5 years after starting antiretroviral therapy. The rearrangement joins TRBV27 to TRBJ2-7; maybe TRBD2 (5 bases). DNA for the CDR3: TGTGCCAGCAGTTTATCGACACTAGTAATCTACGAGCAGTACTTC. Amino acid sequence: CASSLSTLVIYEQYF.